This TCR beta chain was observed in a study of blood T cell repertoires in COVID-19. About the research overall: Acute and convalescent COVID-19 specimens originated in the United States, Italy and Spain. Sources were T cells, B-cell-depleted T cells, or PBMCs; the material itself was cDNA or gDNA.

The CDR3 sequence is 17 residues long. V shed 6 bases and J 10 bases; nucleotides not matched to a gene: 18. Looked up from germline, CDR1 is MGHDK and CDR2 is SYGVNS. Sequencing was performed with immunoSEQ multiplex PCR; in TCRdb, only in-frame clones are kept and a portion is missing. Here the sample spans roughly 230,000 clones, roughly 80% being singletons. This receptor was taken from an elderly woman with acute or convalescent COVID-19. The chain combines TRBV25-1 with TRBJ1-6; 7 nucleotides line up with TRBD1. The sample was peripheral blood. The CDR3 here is CASRGDGTAPGGSPLHF. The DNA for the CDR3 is TGTGCCAGCAGGGGCGACGGGACAGCTCCCGGAGGGTCACCCCTCCACTTT.